What follows are 24 T cell receptor beta chains derived from one specimen sequenced in a study of cytomegalovirus exposure and HLA in healthy donors. Primers for the PCR totalled 60 Vbeta and 13 Jbeta. Data came from immunoSEQ multiplex PCR; TCRdb stores just in-frame clones and leaves some out. The repertoire holds 150,000 to 200,000 clones, about 12% seen once, with approximately 7.8% in the top ten. The sample comprised PBMCs. Receptor source: a man aged 45-65 years in good health and CMV-seropositive.

V and J are TRBV19 and TRBJ1-4; 8 bases fit TRBD1. CDR3 length: 13 amino acids. Germline CDR1 reads LNHDA; CDR2 reads SQIVND (reference sequence). J gave up 4 bases and V 8 bases, and 3 bases lay outside the gene matches. The CDR3 spells CASGDRYNEKLFF. The CDR3, as DNA: TGTGCCAGTGGGGACAGGTATAATGAAAAACTGTTTTTT.

This clone has more than one count but fewer than ten. This CDR3 reads CASRGGDSNQPQHF. The CDR3 DNA reads TGTGCCAGCAGAGGGGGAGATAGCAATCAGCCCCAGCATTTT. The chain carries TRBV6-1 and TRBJ1-5; a possible D gene is TRBD1 (6 bases). The length of the CDR3 is 14 residues. Trimming stripped 6 bases from V and 0 bases from J, with 9 bases between. Germline V gene sequence: CDR1 MNHNS, CDR2 SASEGT.

The sample holds a few counts of this clone. The rearrangement links TRBV27 to TRBJ2-2; unclear D gene. Deletions cut 5 bases from V and 6 bases from J, with 4 bases between. This CDR3 is built from 11 residues. Germline CDR1 reads MNHEY; CDR2 reads SMNVEV (reference sequence). The CDR3 DNA follows: TGTGCCAGCAGTAGCTCCGGGGAGCTGTTTTTT. Encoded protein: CASSSSGELFF.

This clone was observed a few times. The rearrangement joins TRBV9 to TRBJ1-5; D may be TRBD1 (5 bases). Germline CDR1 and CDR2: SGDLS and YYNGEE. The CDR3 length is 14 residues. V lost 5 bases to trimming and J lost 0 bases, with 9 bases between them. Here the CDR3 DNA reads TGTGCCAGCAGTGGGGGACTTAGCAATCAGCCCCAGCATTTT. This encodes CASSGGLSNQPQHF.

V and J are TRBV4-3 and TRBJ2-1, with D maybe TRBD1 (6 bases). CDR1 LGHNA and CDR2 YSLEER come from the germline V gene. The CDR3 consists of 16 residues. With 4 bases removed from V and 2 bases from J, the gap between germline ends came to 15 bases. The chain's CDR3 is CASSRSGGPPYNEQFF. The CDR3, as DNA: TGCGCCAGCAGCCGTTCTGGGGGCCCCCCCTACAATGAGCAGTTCTTC.

The chain employs TRBV5-6 and TRBJ2-3; a possible D gene is TRBD1 (6 bases). The CDR3 spans 15 residues. V lost 2 bases, J lost 2 bases, and 12 bases lay in between. CDR1 and CDR2 (germline): SGHDT, YYEEEE. The CDR3 loop is CASSFDRRLTDTQYF. Here the CDR3 DNA reads TGTGCCAGCAGCTTCGACAGGAGACTCACAGATACGCAGTATTTT.

This clone was detected only a few times. This rearrangement joins TRBV14 to TRBJ2-5, with TRBD2 as a possible D gene (5 bases). Per the germline V gene, CDR1 is SGHDN and CDR2 is FVKESK. This CDR3 is built from 15 residues. V gave up 4 bases and J gave up 0 bases, with 12 bases separating them. The CDR3 nucleotides read TGTGCCAGCAGCCGATCCGGGATCAACCAAGAGACCCAGTACTTC. It is translated as CASSRSGINQETQYF.

This clone was picked up a small number of times. The chain is built from TRBV7-9 and TRBJ2-7; D might be TRBD1 (6 bases). The CDR3 runs 14 residues. Trimming shortened V by 4 bases and J by 7 bases, and 17 bases separated the two germline ends. Looked up from germline, CDR1 is SEHNR and CDR2 is FQNEAQ (reference sequence). CDR3 nucleotide sequence: TGTGCCAGCAGCTCGAGGACAGTCAGCCGGGAGCAGTACTTC. Encoded protein: CASSSRTVSREQYF. Full variable domain (outside the CDR3, taken from reference TRBV7-9 and TRBJ2-7): DTGVSQNPRHKITKRGQNVTFRCDPISEHNRLYWYRQTLGQGPEFLTYFQNEAQLEKSRLLSDRFSAERPKGSFSTLEIQRTEQGDSAMYLCASSSRTVSREQYFGPGTRLTVT.

This clone has a handful of counts. The chain is built from TRBV5-1 and TRBJ1-6; possibly TRBD1 for D (6 bases). Germline loops: CDR1 SGHRS, CDR2 YFSETQ. The V and J ends lost 5 bases and 0 bases respectively, with 9 bases between them. The CDR3 extends over 15 amino acids. CDR3 in amino acids: CASSQGPSYNSPLHF. CDR3 coding DNA: TGCGCCAGCAGTCAGGGGCCCTCCTATAATTCACCCCTCCACTTT.

The chain joins TRBV5-5 to TRBJ1-2; D gene ambiguous. Germline assignment: CDR1 SGHKS and CDR2 YYEKEE (reference sequence). The length of the CDR3 is 14 residues. V lost 0 bases and J lost 3, with 9 bases in between. Here the CDR3 reads CASSLDSLDYGYTF. For the CDR3, the DNA is TGTGCCAGCAGCTTGGACAGCCTGGACTATGGCTACACCTTC.

Remarks on this clone: Other DNA sequences in the same sample also yield this CDR3. The chain combines TRBV7-8 with TRBJ1-2, with a weak D call TRBD1 (5 bases). V lost 1 base, J lost 5 bases, and 11 bases lay in between. Germline V gene lookup returns CDR1 SGHVS and CDR2 FQNEAQ. The CDR3 has 14 residues. The CDR3 spells CASSLEGQAYGYTF. For the CDR3, the DNA is TGTGCCAGCAGCTTAGAGGGGCAGGCATATGGCTACACCTTC.

The chain combines TRBV5-1 with TRBJ2-1; D gene unclear. V was cut by 2 bases and J by 2 bases, with 5 bases left in between. The CDR3 sequence is 13 residues long. The germline gives CDR1 SGHRS, CDR2 YFSETQ. CDR3 sequence (DNA): TGCGCCAGCAGCTTTTCAGCCTACAATGAGCAGTTCTTC. This encodes CASSFSAYNEQFF.

This clone has only a few counts. The chain recombines TRBV5-4 with TRBJ1-4; TRBD1 matches at 8 bases. This CDR3 is built from 14 residues. The V segment lost 4 bases and the J segment 6 bases; nucleotides outside the gene matches: 5. Germline CDR1 SGHNT, CDR2 YYREEE (reference sequence). The CDR3 loop is CASSAGQGDEKLFF. Here the CDR3 DNA reads TGTGCCAGCAGCGCCGGACAGGGTGATGAAAAACTGTTTTTT.

The CDR3 sequence: CASTLGQGLDNEQFF. The CDR3 nucleotides are TGTGCCAGCACCCTCGGACAGGGACTCGACAATGAGCAGTTCTTC. The chain links TRBV11-2 to TRBJ2-1; 8 nucleotides match TRBD1. The V and J ends lost 7 bases and 5 bases, in that order; junction bases with no gene match: 10. The CDR3 extends over 15 amino acids. Germline V gene sequence: CDR1 SGHAT, CDR2 FQNNGV.

This clone was detected a few times. V and J are TRBV5-8 and TRBJ2-3, with D possibly matching TRBD2 (7 bases). The ends were cut back, 0 bases at V and 4 bases at J, with 18 bases in the middle. Germline values: CDR1 SGHTS, CDR2 YDEGEE. This CDR3 region has 17 residues. In DNA form, the CDR3 reads TGTGCCAGCAGCTTGGCTCGGCGGGGGCTACTCCCAGATACGCAGTATTTT. Its translation: CASSLARRGLLPDTQYF.

In its sample, this clone was seen a few times. V and J are TRBV29-1 and TRBJ2-2; 7 bases fit TRBD1. J gave up 3 bases and V 5 bases, and 9 bases lay outside the gene matches. The CDR3 sequence is 15 residues long. Germline CDR1 and CDR2: SQVTM and ANQGSEA. The CDR3 region has the DNA TGCAGCGTTCAACCCACAGGGGTTGACACCGGGGAGCTGTTTTTT. Protein sequence: CSVQPTGVDTGELFF.

In this sample, this clone turned up a few times. This chain joins TRBV18 and TRBJ1-1; no clear D. Germline V CDR1 and CDR2: KGHSH, LQKENI. V lost 3 bases and J lost 4, with 15 bases in between. This CDR3 is built from 15 residues. For the CDR3, the DNA is TGTGCCAGCTCACCCCCGGCGGGGTTGAGCACTGAAGCTTTCTTT. Its translation: CASSPPAGLSTEAFF.

Turning to this clone: This CDR3 is also generated by other DNA sequences in the sample. The chain is built from TRBV6-5 and TRBJ1-5; the D gene is possibly TRBD1 (5 bases). Germline V CDR1 and CDR2: MNHEY, SVGAGI. This CDR3 contains 13 residues. Trimming cost V 4 bases and J 4 bases, with 8 bases left between them. In DNA form, the CDR3 reads TGTGCCAGCAGTTCCAGGGAAAATCAGCCCCAGCATTTT. Its translation is CASSSRENQPQHF.

This clone was counted between two and nine times. The V gene is TRBV25-1, the J gene TRBJ2-7, with 8 bases aligning to TRBD1. V dropped 6 bases and J dropped 5; count of bases not matched to a gene: 3. This CDR3 spans 12 amino acids. Germline V CDR1 and CDR2: MGHDK, SYGVNS. The DNA for the CDR3 is TGTGCCAGCAGGCAGGGGGCCAACGAGCAGTACTTC. This encodes CASRQGANEQYF.

The chain combines TRBV10-1 with TRBJ1-2, with D possibly matching TRBD1 (5 bases). Trimming pared 7 bases from V and 3 bases from J, leaving 21 bases between. The V gene's germline CDR1 is WNHNN and CDR2 SYGVQD (reference sequence). The length of the CDR3 is 16 residues. CDR3: CASTIRDSRRDYGYTF. Written as DNA, the CDR3 is TGCGCCAGCACCATTCGGGACTCCCGAAGGGACTATGGCTACACCTTC.

This clone was observed a handful of times. The V and J genes are TRBV5-1 and TRBJ1-2; no reliable D call. Per germline, CDR1 SGHRS and CDR2 YFSETQ. This CDR3 has 12 residues. Between the trimmed V and J ends, which lost 3 bases and 7 bases, there was a span of 10 bases. The CDR3 here is CASSSTSGGYTF. The CDR3 coding sequence is TGCGCCAGCAGCTCCACGAGTGGTGGCTACACCTTC.

The CDR3 sequence is CASAVGTGGQPQHF. In DNA, the CDR3 is TGTGCCAGCGCCGTAGGGACAGGGGGCCAGCCCCAGCATTTT. The rearrangement uses TRBV6-1 and TRBJ1-5, with 12 bases fitting TRBD1. The V gene end was trimmed by 8 bases and the J gene end by 7 bases; junction bases not matched to a gene: 6. The CDR3 runs 14 residues. The germline V gene encodes CDR1 MNHNS and CDR2 SASEGT.

The chain couples TRBV7-2 to TRBJ1-2; TRBD1 might be the D (6 bases). Trimming cost V 5 bases and J 6 bases, with 13 bases left between them. The CDR3 runs 13 residues. Germline loops: CDR1 SGHTA, CDR2 FQGNSA. CDR3: CASSEGHFNGYTF. In nucleotides, the CDR3 is TGTGCCAGCAGCGAGGGACATTTTAATGGCTACACCTTC.

This chain connects TRBV27 to TRBJ1-5; D gene unclear. Trimming stripped 4 bases from V and 2 bases from J, with 12 bases between. The germline CDR1 and CDR2 sequences are MNHEY and SMNVEV (reference sequence). This CDR3 contains 15 residues. As DNA, the CDR3 is TGTGCCAGCAGTTCCGAGCTGAGGGGCAATCAGCCCCAGCATTTT. Residues: CASSSELRGNQPQHF.